Listed below are T cell receptor beta chains from one sample, sequenced in a study of blood T cell repertoires in COVID-19. Repertoires were generated with immunoSEQ multiplex PCR, while TCRdb's copy carries only in-frame clones and drops some. The sample includes fewer than 200,000 clones, about 75% of them seen just once. The sequenced sample consisted of peripheral blood. The receptors here all came from a woman aged 45 to 65 with active or convalescent COVID-19. Both conserved end residues are part of each CDR3. The D gene is left open where the match is weak. Clone size is shown for a subset of rows, as once, few, many or a class of expanded clone.

CDR3 protein: CASSPREFTEAFF
CDR3 DNA: TGTGCCAGCTCTCCTAGAGAGTTCACTGAAGCTTTCTTT
clone size: many
D gene: -
CDR3 length: 13
J gene: TRBJ1-1
V gene: TRBV18

CDR3 protein: CASSSPGGYEQYF
CDR3 DNA: TGTGCCAGCAGCTCCCCGGGGGGCTACGAGCAGTACTTC
clone size: once
D gene: TRBD2
CDR3 length: 13
J gene: TRBJ2-7
V gene: TRBV11-2

CDR3 protein: CASSVDGQENTEAFF
CDR3 DNA: TGTGCCAGCAGCGTAGACGGACAGGAAAACACTGAAGCTTTCTTT
clone size: many
D gene: TRBD1
CDR3 length: 15
J gene: TRBJ1-1
V gene: TRBV9

CDR3 protein: CASSKVEQETQYF
CDR3 DNA: TGTGCCAGCAGCAAAGTGGAGCAAGAGACCCAGTACTTC
clone size: -
D gene: -
CDR3 length: 13
J gene: TRBJ2-5
V gene: TRBV21-1

CDR3 protein: CAWSVQSHANTEAFF
CDR3 DNA: TGTGCCTGGAGTGTACAGTCACATGCGAACACTGAAGCTTTCTTT
clone size: -
D gene: -
CDR3 length: 15
J gene: TRBJ1-1
V gene: TRBV30

CDR3 protein: CATSVGLATDTQYF
CDR3 DNA: TGTGCCACCAGTGTGGGACTAGCCACAGATACGCAGTATTTT
clone size: once
D gene: TRBD2
CDR3 length: 14
J gene: TRBJ2-3
V gene: TRBV24-1

CDR3 protein: CASSFRRQGHNEQFF
CDR3 DNA: TGTGCCAGCAGTTTCCGCCGACAGGGCCACAATGAGCAGTTCTTC
clone size: few
D gene: TRBD1
CDR3 length: 15
J gene: TRBJ2-1
V gene: TRBV28

CDR3 protein: CASRGAGGTDTQYF
CDR3 DNA: TGTGCCAGTAGGGGGGCAGGGGGCACAGATACGCAGTATTTT
clone size: -
D gene: -
CDR3 length: 14
J gene: TRBJ2-3
V gene: TRBV19

CDR3 protein: CASSLGRGLAAPDTQYF
CDR3 DNA: TGTGCCAGCAGCTTGGGGAGGGGACTAGCGGCCCCAGATACGCAGTATTTT
clone size: once
D gene: TRBD2
CDR3 length: 17
J gene: TRBJ2-3
V gene: TRBV5-4

CDR3 protein: CASTPAPWGRTFFF
CDR3 DNA: TGTGCCAGCACCCCCGCCCCTTGGGGCCGCACCTTTTTCTTT
clone size: -
D gene: -
CDR3 length: 14
J gene: TRBJ1-1
V gene: TRBV11-2

CDR3 protein: CASWRPGSYNEQFF
CDR3 DNA: TGTGCCAGCTGGAGGCCAGGCTCCTACAATGAGCAGTTCTTC
clone size: -
D gene: -
CDR3 length: 14
J gene: TRBJ2-1
V gene: TRBV21-1

CDR3 protein: CASSLEAAGAFF
CDR3 DNA: TGTGCCAGCAGCTTAGAGGCAGCAGGAGCTTTCTTT
clone size: -
D gene: -
CDR3 length: 12
J gene: TRBJ1-1
V gene: TRBV7-9

CDR3 protein: CASSLTENTEAFF
CDR3 DNA: TGTGCCAGCAGCTTGACAGAAAACACTGAAGCTTTCTTT
clone size: -
D gene: -
CDR3 length: 13
J gene: TRBJ1-1
V gene: TRBV11-2

CDR3 protein: CASSAREGVYNEQFF
CDR3 DNA: TGTGCCAGCAGCGCCCGGGAGGGGGTTTACAATGAGCAGTTCTTC
clone size: -
D gene: TRBD2
CDR3 length: 15
J gene: TRBJ2-1
V gene: TRBV3-1/TRBV3-2

CDR3 protein: CASSRQSRDRGSYTDTQYF
CDR3 DNA: TGTGCCAGCTCACGGCAGTCCCGGGACAGGGGCTCATATACAGATACGCAGTATTTT
clone size: once
D gene: TRBD1
CDR3 length: 19
J gene: TRBJ2-3
V gene: TRBV18

CDR3 protein: CASSQGQGGRTF
CDR3 DNA: TGTGCCAGCAGCCAAGGCCAGGGGGGCCGCACCTTC
clone size: -
D gene: TRBD1
CDR3 length: 12
J gene: TRBJ1-2
V gene: TRBV3-1/TRBV3-2

CDR3 protein: CASSLVLDQETQYF
CDR3 DNA: TGCGCCAGCAGCTTGGTGTTAGACCAAGAGACCCAGTACTTC
clone size: few
D gene: -
CDR3 length: 14
J gene: TRBJ2-5
V gene: TRBV5-1

CDR3 protein: CASSLGLAGVSNTQYF
CDR3 DNA: TGTGCCAGCAGCTTAGGGCTAGCGGGAGTTTCGAATACGCAGTATTTT
clone size: -
D gene: TRBD2
CDR3 length: 16
J gene: TRBJ2-3
V gene: TRBV11-3

CDR3 protein: CAWSEQGLGGNTIYF
CDR3 DNA: TGTGCCTGGAGTGAACAGGGTCTCGGGGGAAACACCATATATTTT
clone size: once
D gene: -
CDR3 length: 15
J gene: TRBJ1-3
V gene: TRBV30

CDR3 protein: CACHRAAGTEAFF
CDR3 DNA: TGTGCCTGTCACAGGGCCGCGGGCACTGAAGCTTTCTTT
clone size: -
D gene: -
CDR3 length: 13
J gene: TRBJ1-1
V gene: TRBV6-5

CDR3 protein: CASSPDRGRQPQHF
CDR3 DNA: TGTGCCAGCTCACCAGACAGGGGGCGTCAGCCCCAGCATTTT
clone size: -
D gene: TRBD1
CDR3 length: 14
J gene: TRBJ1-5
V gene: TRBV18